This TCR beta chain was recorded in a study of control samples from healthy donors and cancer patients (TCRdb year 2020). The method was the immunoSEQ multiplex PCR assay. This is the immuneACCESS table as TCRdb keeps it, with only in-frame sequences that have V and J called. A part of the clones is gone; compared with another copy, unresolved V genes explain less than half, and the rest is unexplained. The sample data list over 100,000 clones, and approximately 88% of these were observed just once. About 3.2% of the sample rests with the top ten. Taken from cysteine to phenylalanine, the CDR3 has 14 residues. The kept DNA is CDR3 alone, 42 bases in frame from the first base. V and J lose 2 bases and 4 bases, and a span of 8 bases separates them. CDR1 and CDR2 (ENHRY, SYGVKD) derive from the germline V gene. As for this clone: The antigen it recognizes is unknown. Qualities for individual bases were not recorded, and no much larger clone is one base off.

Recombination connected TRBV10-3 to TRBJ2-2; TRBD1 is perhaps the D gene, given 5 matching bases. Sequencing was done on a sample of blood. The TCR originated in a man aged 35-49 years in good health. The DNA reads TGTGCCATCAGTGAGGGACACGCCACCGGGGAGCTGTTTTTT. Its product reads: CAISEGHATGELFF.